This is a list of T cell receptor beta chains from one sample in a study of cytomegalovirus exposure and HLA in healthy donors. Sequenced by immunoSEQ multiplex PCR; TCRdb stores in-frame clones only, minus some. Of 95,000 to 130,000 clones in the sample, roughly 9.9% were seen once. Sequencing input: PBMCs. These receptors were taken from a man aged 30 to 39 in good health and CMV-seronegative. Both conserved end residues are part of each CDR3. The order of the fields is J gene, clone size, V gene, D gene, CDR3 DNA, CDR3 protein. The D gene is left open where the match is weak. Not every row has a clone size; where given, it reads once, few, many or a size class.

J: TRBJ2-5; size: few; V: TRBV5-1; D: TRBD1; DNA: TGCGCCAGCAGCTTGATGGGACAGGGGTACCAAGAGACCCAGTACTTC; CDR3: CASSLMGQGYQETQYF
J: TRBJ2-1; size: -; V: TRBV7-3; D: -; DNA: TGTGCCAGCAGCCCAGACCAGGGTTACAATGAGCAGTTCTTC; CDR3: CASSPDQGYNEQFF
J: TRBJ1-5; size: -; V: TRBV5-6; D: -; DNA: TGTGCCAGCAGCTTGGGTCAGGGATCGCAGGGGCAGCCCCAGCATTTT; CDR3: CASSLGQGSQGQPQHF
J: TRBJ2-1; size: few; V: TRBV2; D: -; DNA: TGTGCCGGGGTTTTAGCGGTCTTGGATGAGCAGTTCTTC; CDR3: CAGVLAVLDEQFF
J: TRBJ1-1; size: few; V: TRBV14; D: -; DNA: TGTGCCAGCAGCCAAGATGGCAGGCTGAACACTGAAGCTTTCTTT; CDR3: CASSQDGRLNTEAFF
J: TRBJ2-7; size: -; V: TRBV29-1; D: -; DNA: TGCAGCGTCATGTCCTACGAGCAGTACTTC; CDR3: CSVMSYEQYF
J: TRBJ1-1; size: few; V: TRBV10-1; D: TRBD1; DNA: TGCGCCAGCAGCCGGACAGGGCAGACTGAAGCTTTCTTT; CDR3: CASSRTGQTEAFF
J: TRBJ1-5; size: -; V: TRBV6-1; D: TRBD1; DNA: TGTGCCAGCAGTGAATCCCTACTCCGGGACAGGGGTCGACAGCCCCAGCATTTT; CDR3: CASSESLLRDRGRQPQHF
J: TRBJ2-3; size: -; V: TRBV29-1; D: -; DNA: TGCAGCGTTGAAGTAGCCCTCACAGATACGCAGTATTTT; CDR3: CSVEVALTDTQYF
J: TRBJ2-7; size: few; V: TRBV6-6; D: -; DNA: TGTGCCAGCAGGCACACAGCAATGAACCCCTACGAGCAGTACTTC; CDR3: CASRHTAMNPYEQYF
J: TRBJ2-2; size: few; V: TRBV5-1; D: -; DNA: TGCGCCAGCAGCTTGGCGGCGAATCTAGCCCCCGGGGAGCTGTTTTTT; CDR3: CASSLAANLAPGELFF
J: TRBJ2-1; size: -; V: TRBV4-1; D: TRBD1; DNA: TGCGCCAGCAGCCAAGAGGGGACAGCCCCGTACAATGAGCAGTTCTTC; CDR3: CASSQEGTAPYNEQFF
J: TRBJ2-3; size: -; V: TRBV5-4; D: TRBD2; DNA: TGTGCCAGCAGCTTAGGAGGTTGGACTAGCCGATCAGATACGCAGTATTTT; CDR3: CASSLGGWTSRSDTQYF
J: TRBJ1-5; size: -; V: TRBV19; D: -; DNA: TGTGCCAGTAGTACAACAGGAACTAGCAATCAGCCCCAGCATTTT; CDR3: CASSTTGTSNQPQHF
J: TRBJ2-3; size: few; V: TRBV13; D: -; DNA: TGTGCCAGCAGCTACCGCCCCATAGAAACAGATACGCAGTATTTT; CDR3: CASSYRPIETDTQYF
J: TRBJ2-7; size: few; V: TRBV11-2; D: TRBD2; DNA: TGTGCCAGCAGCTCATTAGCGGGAGGGCCTGACGAGCAGTACTTC; CDR3: CASSSLAGGPDEQYF
J: TRBJ2-5; size: -; V: TRBV19; D: -; DNA: TGTGCCAGTAGTATTATTGGCGGGTCTGAGACCCAGTACTTC; CDR3: CASSIIGGSETQYF
J: TRBJ1-1; size: few; V: TRBV2; D: TRBD1; DNA: TGTGCCAGCAGTTTTCCACCGGGACAGGGAGGGACTGAAGCTTTCTTT; CDR3: CASSFPPGQGGTEAFF
J: TRBJ2-7; size: -; V: TRBV28; D: TRBD2; DNA: TGTGCCAGCAGTTACCCCCCGGCTAGCGGGTACGAGCAGTACTTC; CDR3: CASSYPPASGYEQYF
J: TRBJ1-3; size: -; V: TRBV6-6; D: -; DNA: TGTGCCAGCAGTTACTCGGGCCGTCCTGGAAACACCATATATTTT; CDR3: CASSYSGRPGNTIYF